A selection of T cell receptor beta chains follows, all from one sample in a study of cytomegalovirus exposure and HLA in healthy donors. Method: immunoSEQ multiplex PCR; TCRdb's copy keeps in-frame clones and lacks some. The sample includes some 120,000 clones, around 83% seen only once; the top ten take approximately 1%. Sequencing was carried out using PBMCs. The receptors stem from a human donor in good health. CDR3s include the opening cysteine and the closing phenylalanine or tryptophan. Size values are once, few and many counts, or a class for expanded clones, and some rows have none.

j_call	v_call	clone_size	cdr3_aa
TRBJ1-2	TRBV9	.	CASSGQGAVGYTF
TRBJ2-5	TRBV9	.	CASSVVLAGGKETQYF
TRBJ1-5	TRBV28	.	CASTGGNQPQHF
TRBJ2-3	TRBV7-9	.	CASSLGRESSRDTQYF
TRBJ1-6	TRBV4-2	.	CASSHPGSPLHF
TRBJ2-1	TRBV5-6	.	CASSLASGVSSYNEQFF
TRBJ2-5	TRBV7-2	.	CASSANGLAGGNQETQYF
TRBJ2-5	TRBV28	.	CASSPPTGQETQYF
.	TRBV2	.	CASRGGAGASYEQYF
TRBJ1-1	TRBV5-1	few	CASSLAAGDTEAFF
TRBJ1-1	TRBV4-1	.	CASSLRGNTEAFF
TRBJ2-1	TRBV9	.	CASSVGDRVNEQFF
TRBJ2-1	TRBV29-1	.	CSVRSPLVGEQFF
TRBJ1-1	TRBV6-1	.	CASIEGARTEAFF
TRBJ1-3	TRBV5-4	.	CASSWGTGGDGNTIYF
TRBJ2-3	TRBV6-6	.	CASTQVTDRTDTQYF
TRBJ1-2	TRBV19	.	CASTPFRPGQGDGYTF
TRBJ1-1	TRBV7-6	few	CASSLKRDTEAFF
TRBJ2-2	TRBV7-3	.	CASSPHGATGSTGELFF
TRBJ2-2	TRBV6-6	.	CASSYPEPPGELFF
TRBJ2-7	TRBV13	.	CASSLGTGGWVDEQYF
TRBJ1-2	TRBV4-1	.	CASSQGPKIAAYGYTF
TRBJ2-7	TRBV11-2	.	CASSYGRGISYEQYF
TRBJ2-7	TRBV5-6	.	CASRRARQNSYEQYF
TRBJ1-1	TRBV14	.	CASSQEMVLPRLGTEAFF
TRBJ2-1	TRBV6-6	.	CASSTSGGNEQFF
TRBJ2-7	TRBV27	.	CASGTGHYEQYF
TRBJ1-6	TRBV19	once	CASSSQRDSPLHF
TRBJ1-2	TRBV16	.	CASSQGSGQGSYYGYTF
TRBJ2-1	TRBV15	.	CATSSTGDWGEEQFF
TRBJ1-1	TRBV7-9	.	CASSLDRHSSNTEAFF
TRBJ2-5	TRBV7-7	.	CASSLAPAGQETQYF
TRBJ1-2	TRBV2	.	CASGFWDRGYGYTF
TRBJ1-6	TRBV28	.	CASSRSRGNNSPLHF
TRBJ1-1	TRBV27	few	CASSLRGLHTEAFF
TRBJ2-2	TRBV2	.	CASIGDSRTGELFF
TRBJ2-7	TRBV12-5	few	CASGLADYYEQYF
TRBJ1-2	TRBV20-1	.	CSAARGYTF
TRBJ1-2	TRBV28	.	CASSPYSRQVIGYTF
TRBJ2-5	TRBV5-1	.	CASSPGGLQETQYF
TRBJ2-5	TRBV27	.	CASSLSMGGGETQYF
TRBJ1-1	TRBV18	.	CASSPTTAEAFF
TRBJ2-2	TRBV4-1	.	CASTPQGQRVVGELFF
TRBJ2-7	TRBV19	.	CASSIDAGVRYEQYF
TRBJ1-1	TRBV5-6	.	CASSFSGHLDRAFF
TRBJ1-2	TRBV5-1	.	CASSSGGAYGYTF
TRBJ2-3	TRBV10-3	.	CAIGETGVEADTQYF
TRBJ1-1	TRBV14	.	CASSRRTGGTEAFF
TRBJ1-4	TRBV7-6	.	CASSWGDEKLFF
TRBJ1-5	TRBV7-9	.	CASSLPYSNQPQHF
TRBJ1-2	TRBV6-5	.	CASSGTGSDYGYTF
TRBJ2-1	TRBV11-2	.	CASSPPNNRGNEQFF
TRBJ1-6	TRBV7-9	.	CASSSYPGQDNSPLHF
TRBJ1-1	TRBV6-6	few	CDGEENTEAFF
TRBJ1-5	TRBV28	.	CASSLLTFRRTDNQPQHF